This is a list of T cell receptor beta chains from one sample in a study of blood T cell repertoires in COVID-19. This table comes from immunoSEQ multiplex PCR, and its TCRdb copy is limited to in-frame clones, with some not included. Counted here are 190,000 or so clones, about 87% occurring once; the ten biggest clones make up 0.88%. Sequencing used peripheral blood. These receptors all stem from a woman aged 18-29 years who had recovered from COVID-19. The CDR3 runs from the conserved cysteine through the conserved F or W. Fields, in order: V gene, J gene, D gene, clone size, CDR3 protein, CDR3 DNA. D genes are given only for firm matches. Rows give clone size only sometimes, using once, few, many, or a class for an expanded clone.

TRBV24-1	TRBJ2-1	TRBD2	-	CATSDYSGRLYNEQFF	TGTGCCACCAGTGATTATAGCGGGAGACTATACAATGAGCAGTTCTTC
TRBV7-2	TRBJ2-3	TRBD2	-	CASSRISGVVPDTQYF	TGTGCCAGCAGCCGTATTAGCGGGGTTGTGCCAGATACGCAGTATTTT
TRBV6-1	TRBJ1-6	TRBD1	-	CASSTTGQGSSPLHF	TGTGCCAGCAGTACTACCGGACAGGGAAGTTCACCCCTCCACTTT
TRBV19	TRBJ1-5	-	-	CASTKQENSNQPQHF	TGTGCCAGTACCAAGCAGGAAAATAGCAATCAGCCCCAGCATTTT
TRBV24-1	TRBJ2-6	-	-	CATSGAGANVLTF	TGTGCCACCAGTGGCGCCGGGGCCAACGTCCTGACTTTC
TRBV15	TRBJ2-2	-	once	CATSREGAHTGELFF	TGTGCCACCAGCAGAGAAGGGGCCCACACCGGGGAGCTGTTTTTT
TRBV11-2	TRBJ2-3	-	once	CASSLTGSDTDTQYF	TGTGCCAGCAGCTTAACCGGGTCGGACACAGATACGCAGTATTTT
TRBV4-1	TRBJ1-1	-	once	CASSQGAGSEAFF	TGCGCCAGCAGCCAAGGGGCAGGGTCTGAAGCTTTCTTT
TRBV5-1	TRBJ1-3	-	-	CASSLEAGHGNTIYF	TGCGCCAGCAGCTTGGAGGCAGGGCACGGAAACACCATATATTTT
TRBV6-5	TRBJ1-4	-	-	CASSYSAGKGEKLFF	TGTGCCAGCAGTTACTCGGCGGGGAAGGGTGAAAAACTGTTTTTT
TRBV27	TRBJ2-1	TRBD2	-	CASSARLADYNEQFF	TGTGCCAGCAGTGCTAGACTAGCGGACTACAATGAGCAGTTCTTC
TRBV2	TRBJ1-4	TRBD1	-	CANRDRANEKLFF	TGTGCCAACCGGGACAGGGCTAATGAAAAACTGTTTTTT
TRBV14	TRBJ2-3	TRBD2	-	CASSQDLAGTNTQYF	TGTGCCAGCAGCCAAGATCTAGCGGGTACGAATACGCAGTATTTT
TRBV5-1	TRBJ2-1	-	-	CASSPGGGGEQFF	TGCGCCAGCAGCCCCGGTGGGGGCGGTGAGCAGTTCTTC
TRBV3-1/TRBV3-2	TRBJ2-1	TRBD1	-	CASSHMRQGAYNEQFF	TGTGCCAGCAGCCATATGCGACAGGGGGCCTATAATGAGCAGTTCTTC
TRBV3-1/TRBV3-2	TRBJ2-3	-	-	CASSQESVGNTQYF	TGTGCCAGCAGCCAAGAATCGGTCGGGAATACGCAGTATTTT
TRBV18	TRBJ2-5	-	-	CASSEDSRLETQYF	TGTGCCAGCTCAGAGGACAGCCGACTAGAGACCCAGTACTTC
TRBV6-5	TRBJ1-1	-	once	CASSQGRAHTEAFF	TGTGCCAGCAGCCAAGGCAGGGCACACACTGAAGCTTTCTTT
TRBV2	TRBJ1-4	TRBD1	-	CASSISSDRVGEKLFF	TGTGCCAGCAGCATTTCTTCGGACAGGGTTGGTGAAAAACTGTTTTTT
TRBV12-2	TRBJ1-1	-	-	CASRPKGDPRWITEAFF	TGTGCAAGTCGCCCCAAGGGGGACCCGCGATGGATCACTGAAGCTTTCTTT
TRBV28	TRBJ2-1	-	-	CASSLGNLGEQFF	TGTGCCAGCAGTTTAGGAAACCTCGGGGAGCAGTTCTTC
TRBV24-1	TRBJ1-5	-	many	CATSGRQSSQPQHF	TGTGCCACCAGTGGGAGACAGTCTAGTCAGCCCCAGCATTTT
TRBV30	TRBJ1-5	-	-	CAWRTTGSNQPQHF	TGTGCCTGGAGAACTACAGGGAGCAATCAGCCCCAGCATTTT
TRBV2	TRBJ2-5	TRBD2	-	CASTGSGMETQYF	TGTGCCAGCACTGGGAGCGGGATGGAGACCCAGTACTTC
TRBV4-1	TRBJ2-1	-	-	CASSQLLADYNEQFF	TGCGCCAGCAGCCAACTACTAGCAGATTACAATGAGCAGTTCTTC
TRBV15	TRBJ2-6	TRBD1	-	CATSSDGQGAGANVLTF	TGTGCCACCAGCAGTGACGGACAGGGGGCTGGGGCCAACGTCCTGACTTTC
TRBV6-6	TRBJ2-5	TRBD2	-	CASVGSSGLETQYF	TGTGCCAGCGTCGGGAGTAGCGGGTTGGAGACCCAGTACTTC
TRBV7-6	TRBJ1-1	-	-	CASSLDRGNTEAFF	TGTGCCAGCAGCTTAGATCGGGGGAACACTGAAGCTTTCTTT
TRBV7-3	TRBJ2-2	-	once	CASSHTSPGELFF	TGTGCCAGCAGCCACACTAGTCCCGGGGAGCTGTTTTTT
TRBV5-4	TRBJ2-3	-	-	CASSLTGDYVDTQYF	TGTGCCAGCAGCTTAACCGGGGATTACGTAGATACGCAGTATTTT
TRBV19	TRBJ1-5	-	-	CASSMSGYQPQHF	TGTGCCAGTAGTATGTCGGGTTATCAGCCCCAGCATTTT
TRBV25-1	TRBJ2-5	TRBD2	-	CASSDGGAEETQYF	TGTGCCAGCAGTGACGGGGGGGCGGAAGAGACCCAGTACTTC